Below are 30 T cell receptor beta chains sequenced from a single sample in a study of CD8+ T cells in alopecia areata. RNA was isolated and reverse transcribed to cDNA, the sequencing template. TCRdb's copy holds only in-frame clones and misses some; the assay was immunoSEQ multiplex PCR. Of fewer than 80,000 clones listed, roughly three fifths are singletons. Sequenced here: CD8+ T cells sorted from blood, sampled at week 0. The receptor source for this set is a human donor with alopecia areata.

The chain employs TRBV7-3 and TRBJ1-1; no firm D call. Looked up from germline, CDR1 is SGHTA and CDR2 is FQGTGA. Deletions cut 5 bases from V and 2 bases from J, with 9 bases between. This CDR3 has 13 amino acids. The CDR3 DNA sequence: TGTGCCAGCAGCCCTTACAGAAACACTGAAGCTTTCTTT. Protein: CASSPYRNTEAFF.

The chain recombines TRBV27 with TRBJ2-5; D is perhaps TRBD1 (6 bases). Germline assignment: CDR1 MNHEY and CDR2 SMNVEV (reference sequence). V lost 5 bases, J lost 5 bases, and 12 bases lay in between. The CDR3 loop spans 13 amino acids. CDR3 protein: CASSPLRGETQYF. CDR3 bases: TGTGCCAGCAGTCCTCTAAGGGGGGAGACCCAGTACTTC.

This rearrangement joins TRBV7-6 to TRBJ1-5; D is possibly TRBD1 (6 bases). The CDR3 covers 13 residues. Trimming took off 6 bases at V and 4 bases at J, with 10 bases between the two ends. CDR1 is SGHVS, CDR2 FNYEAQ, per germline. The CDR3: CASRGGANQPQHF. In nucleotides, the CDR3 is TGTGCCAGCAGAGGGGGGGCGAATCAGCCCCAGCATTTT.

The CDR3 is CASSLVPGLANYGYTF. In DNA form, the CDR3 reads TGTGCCAGCAGTTTGGTTCCAGGCCTAGCTAACTATGGCTACACCTTC. The V call is TRBV28, the J call TRBJ1-2; D remains ambiguous. Trimming took off 3 bases at V and 0 bases at J, with 14 bases between the two ends. Germline V gene lookup returns CDR1 MDHEN and CDR2 SYDVKM. CDR3 length equals 16 residues.

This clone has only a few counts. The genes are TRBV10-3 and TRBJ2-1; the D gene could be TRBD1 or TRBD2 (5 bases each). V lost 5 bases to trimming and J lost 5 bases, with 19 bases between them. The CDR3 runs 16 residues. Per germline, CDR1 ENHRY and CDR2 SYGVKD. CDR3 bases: TGTGCCATCAGTCCTTCTGGGGGAGAATTGAACAATGAGCAGTTCTTC. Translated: CAISPSGGELNNEQFF.

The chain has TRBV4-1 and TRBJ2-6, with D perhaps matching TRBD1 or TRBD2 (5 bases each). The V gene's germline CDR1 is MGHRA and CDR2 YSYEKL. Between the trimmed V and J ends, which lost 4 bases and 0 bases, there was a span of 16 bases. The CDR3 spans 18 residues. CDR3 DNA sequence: TGCGCCAGCAGCCGCCTCGGGACGGATATCTCTGGGGCCAACGTCCTGACTTTC. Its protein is CASSRLGTDISGANVLTF.

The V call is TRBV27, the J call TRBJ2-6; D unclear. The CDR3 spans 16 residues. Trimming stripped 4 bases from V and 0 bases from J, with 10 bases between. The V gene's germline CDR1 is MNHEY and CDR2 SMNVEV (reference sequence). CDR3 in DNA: TGTGCCAGCAGTTGGCTGGGGAACTCTGGGGCCAACGTCCTGACTTTC. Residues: CASSWLGNSGANVLTF. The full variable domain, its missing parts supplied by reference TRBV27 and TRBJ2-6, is EAQVTQNPRYLITVTGKKLTVTCSQNMNHEYMSWYRQDPGLGLRQIYYSMNVEVTDKGDVPEGYKVSRKEKRNFPLILESPSPNQTSLYFCASSWLGNSGANVLTFGAGSRLTVL.

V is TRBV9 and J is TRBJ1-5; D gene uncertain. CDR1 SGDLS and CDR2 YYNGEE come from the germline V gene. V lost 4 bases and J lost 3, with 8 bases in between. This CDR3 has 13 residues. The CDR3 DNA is TGTGCCAGCAGCTCCACCCCCAATCAGCCCCAGCATTTT. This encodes CASSSTPNQPQHF.

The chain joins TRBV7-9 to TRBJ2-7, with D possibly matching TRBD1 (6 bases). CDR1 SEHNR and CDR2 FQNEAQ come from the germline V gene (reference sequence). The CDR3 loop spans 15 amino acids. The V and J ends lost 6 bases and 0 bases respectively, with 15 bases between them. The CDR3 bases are TGTGCCAGCAGGCCTCCTCAGGGGACCTCCTACGAGCAGTACTTC. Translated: CASRPPQGTSYEQYF.

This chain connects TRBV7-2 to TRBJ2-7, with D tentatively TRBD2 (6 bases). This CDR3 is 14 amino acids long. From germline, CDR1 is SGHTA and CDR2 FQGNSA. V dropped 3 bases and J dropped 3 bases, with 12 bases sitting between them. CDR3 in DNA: TGTGCCAGCAGCTTTAGCTCCGGGAGCTACGAGCAGTACTTC. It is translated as CASSFSSGSYEQYF.

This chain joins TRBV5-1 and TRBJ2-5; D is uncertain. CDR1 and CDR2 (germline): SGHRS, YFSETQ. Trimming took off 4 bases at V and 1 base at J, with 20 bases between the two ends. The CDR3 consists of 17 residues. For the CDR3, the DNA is TGCGCCAGCAGCGACTCGGGCACCTCTGGCTCCCAAGAGACCCAGTACTTC. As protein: CASSDSGTSGSQETQYF.

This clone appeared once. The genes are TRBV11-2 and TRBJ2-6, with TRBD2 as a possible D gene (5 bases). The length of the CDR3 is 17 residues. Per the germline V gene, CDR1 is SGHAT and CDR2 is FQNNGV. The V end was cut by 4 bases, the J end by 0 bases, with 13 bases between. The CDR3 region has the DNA TGTGCCAGCAGCTCACCTAGTGCGGGCTCTGGGGCCAACGTCCTGACTTTC. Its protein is CASSSPSAGSGANVLTF.

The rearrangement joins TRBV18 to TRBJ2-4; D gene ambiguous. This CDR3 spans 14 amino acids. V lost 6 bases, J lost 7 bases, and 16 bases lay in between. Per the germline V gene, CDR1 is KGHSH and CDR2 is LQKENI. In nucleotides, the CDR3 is TGTGCCAGCTCGGCCCCCCTTGCCGGGAACATTCAGTACTTC. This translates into CASSAPLAGNIQYF.

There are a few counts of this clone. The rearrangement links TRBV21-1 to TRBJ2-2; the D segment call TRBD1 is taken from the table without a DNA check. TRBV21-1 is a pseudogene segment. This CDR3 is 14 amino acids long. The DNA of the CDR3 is TGTGCCAGCAGCAAACAGGGGCTCACCGGGGAGCTGTTTTTT. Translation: CASSKQGLTGELFF.

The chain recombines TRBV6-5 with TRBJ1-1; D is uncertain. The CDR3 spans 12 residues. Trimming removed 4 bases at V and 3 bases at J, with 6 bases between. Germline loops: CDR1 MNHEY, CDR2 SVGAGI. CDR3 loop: CASSWGDTEAFF. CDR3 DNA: TGTGCCAGCAGTTGGGGAGACACTGAAGCTTTCTTT.

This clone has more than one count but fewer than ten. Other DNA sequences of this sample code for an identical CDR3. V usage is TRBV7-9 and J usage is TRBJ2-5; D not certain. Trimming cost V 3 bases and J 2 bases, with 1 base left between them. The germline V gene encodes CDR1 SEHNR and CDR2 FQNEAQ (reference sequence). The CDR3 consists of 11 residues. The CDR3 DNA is TGTGCCAGCAGCTTTCAAGAGACCCAGTACTTC. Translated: CASSFQETQYF.

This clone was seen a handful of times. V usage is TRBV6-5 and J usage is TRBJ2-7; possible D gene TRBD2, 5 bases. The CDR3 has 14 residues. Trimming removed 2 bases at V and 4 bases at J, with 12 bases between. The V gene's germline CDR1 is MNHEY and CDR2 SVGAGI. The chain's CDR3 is CASSYGSAAYEQYF. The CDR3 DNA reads TGTGCCAGCAGTTACGGGAGCGCAGCATACGAGCAGTACTTC.

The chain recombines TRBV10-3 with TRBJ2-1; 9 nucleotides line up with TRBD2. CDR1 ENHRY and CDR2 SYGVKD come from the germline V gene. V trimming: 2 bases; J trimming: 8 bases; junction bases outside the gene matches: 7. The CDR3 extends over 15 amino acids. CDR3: CAISEVAGASDEQFF. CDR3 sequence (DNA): TGTGCCATCAGTGAGGTAGCGGGAGCCAGCGATGAGCAGTTCTTC.

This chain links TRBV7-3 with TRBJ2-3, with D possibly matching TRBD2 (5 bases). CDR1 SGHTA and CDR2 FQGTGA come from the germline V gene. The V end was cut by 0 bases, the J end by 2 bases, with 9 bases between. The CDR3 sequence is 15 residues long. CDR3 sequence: CASSLTRGYTDTQYF. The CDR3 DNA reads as TGTGCCAGCAGCTTAACTCGGGGTTACACAGATACGCAGTATTTT.

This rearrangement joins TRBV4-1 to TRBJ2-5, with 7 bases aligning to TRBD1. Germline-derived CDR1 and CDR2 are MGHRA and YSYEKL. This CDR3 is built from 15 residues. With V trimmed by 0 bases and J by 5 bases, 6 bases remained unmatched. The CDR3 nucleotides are TGCGCCAGCAGCCAAGAGCCCACAGGGGAGGAGACCCAGTACTTC. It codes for CASSQEPTGEETQYF.

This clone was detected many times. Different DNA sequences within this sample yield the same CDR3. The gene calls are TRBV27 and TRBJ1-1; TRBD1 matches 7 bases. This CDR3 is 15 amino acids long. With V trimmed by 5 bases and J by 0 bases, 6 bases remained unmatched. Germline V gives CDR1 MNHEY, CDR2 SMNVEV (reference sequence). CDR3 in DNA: TGTGCCAGCAGTCCGTCGACAGGGTTGAACACTGAAGCTTTCTTT. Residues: CASSPSTGLNTEAFF.

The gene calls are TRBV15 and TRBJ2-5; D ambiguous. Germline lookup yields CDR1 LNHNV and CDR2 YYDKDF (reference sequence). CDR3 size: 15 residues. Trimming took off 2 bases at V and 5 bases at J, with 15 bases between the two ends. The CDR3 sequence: CATSRSPGLTETQYF. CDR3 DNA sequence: TGTGCCACCAGCAGAAGCCCGGGCCTCACGGAGACCCAGTACTTC.

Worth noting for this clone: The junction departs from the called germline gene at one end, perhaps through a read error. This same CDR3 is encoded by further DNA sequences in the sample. CDR3 loop: CASSLGLDRAVAFF. The CDR3 nucleotides are TGTGCCAGCAGCTTAGGACTGGACAGGGCGGTGGCTTTTTTT. V gene TRBV5-6 combines with J gene TRBJ1-1; 8 bases match TRBD1. Germline CDR1 reads SGHDT; CDR2 reads YYEEEE. The CDR3 runs to 14 residues. The full variable domain, completed using reference TRBV5-6 and TRBJ1-1, is DAGVTQSPTHLIKTRGQQVTLRCSPKSGHDTVSWYQQALGQGPQFIFQYYEEEERQRGNFPDRFSGHQFPNYSSELNVNALLLGDSALYLCASSLGLDRAVAFFGQGTRLTVV.

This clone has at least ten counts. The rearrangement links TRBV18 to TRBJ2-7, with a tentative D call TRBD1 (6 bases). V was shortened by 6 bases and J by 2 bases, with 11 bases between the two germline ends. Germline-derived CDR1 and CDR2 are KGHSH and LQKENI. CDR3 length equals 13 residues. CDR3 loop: CASSDRTTYEQYF. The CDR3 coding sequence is TGTGCCAGCTCCGACAGGACCACCTACGAGCAGTACTTC.

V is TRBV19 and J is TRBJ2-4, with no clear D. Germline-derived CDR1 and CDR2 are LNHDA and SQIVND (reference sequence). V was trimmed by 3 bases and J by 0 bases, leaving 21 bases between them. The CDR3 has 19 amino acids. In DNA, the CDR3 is TGTGCCAGTAGTATTGGGCAGTTTAACAGAGGATTAGCCAAAAACATTCAGTACTTC. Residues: CASSIGQFNRGLAKNIQYF.

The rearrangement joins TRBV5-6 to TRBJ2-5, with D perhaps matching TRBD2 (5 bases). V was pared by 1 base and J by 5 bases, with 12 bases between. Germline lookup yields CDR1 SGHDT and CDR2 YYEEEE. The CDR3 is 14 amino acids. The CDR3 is CASSLTSWLETQYF. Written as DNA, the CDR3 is TGTGCCAGCAGCTTGACTAGTTGGTTGGAGACCCAGTACTTC.

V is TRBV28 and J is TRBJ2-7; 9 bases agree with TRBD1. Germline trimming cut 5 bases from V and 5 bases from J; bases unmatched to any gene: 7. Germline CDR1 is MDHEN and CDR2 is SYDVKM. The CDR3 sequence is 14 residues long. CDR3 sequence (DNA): TGTGCCAGCAGTAGGGACAGGGTAAGCGACGAGCAGTACTTC. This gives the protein CASSRDRVSDEQYF.

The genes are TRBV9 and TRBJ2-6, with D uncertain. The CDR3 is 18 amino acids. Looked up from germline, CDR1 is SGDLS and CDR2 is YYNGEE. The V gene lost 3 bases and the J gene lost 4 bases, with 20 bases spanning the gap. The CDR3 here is CASSGEPGSASGANVLTF. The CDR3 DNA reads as TGTGCCAGCAGCGGTGAACCGGGCTCGGCTTCAGGGGCCAACGTCCTGACTTTC.

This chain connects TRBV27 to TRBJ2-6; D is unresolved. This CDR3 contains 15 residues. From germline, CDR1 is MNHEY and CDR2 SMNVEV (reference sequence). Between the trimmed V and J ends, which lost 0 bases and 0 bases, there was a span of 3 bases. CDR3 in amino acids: CASSLSPSGANVLTF. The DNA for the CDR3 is TGTGCCAGCAGTTTATCGCCCTCTGGGGCCAACGTCCTGACTTTC.

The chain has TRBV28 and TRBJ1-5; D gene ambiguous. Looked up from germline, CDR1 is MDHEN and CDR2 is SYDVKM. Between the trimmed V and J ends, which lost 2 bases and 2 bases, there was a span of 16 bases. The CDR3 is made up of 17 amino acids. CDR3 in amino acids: CASSLGIGRDGNQPQHF. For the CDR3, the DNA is TGTGCCAGCAGTTTAGGAATAGGGCGGGATGGCAATCAGCCCCAGCATTTT.